This T cell receptor (beta chain) was retrieved from a study of T cells expressing NK-cell markers. Study-wide results and caveats: Of the CD8+ T cell pool in several donors, roughly 1.0-7.5% was accounted for by dominant NKG2C+ clonotypes.

The cDNA for TCR beta came from 5'RACE template switching with UMIs. TCRdb reprocessed the 5' RACE reads and keeps a single row for each CDR3 protein, giving no DNA. Its table lists about 540,000 distinct CDR3 sequences. As regards this clonotype: Antigen specificity is unknown.

Per germline, CDR1 DFQATT and CDR2 SNEGSKA (reference sequence). The CDR3 is made up of 14 amino acids. This receptor was obtained from a man aged 18-30 years in good health. Sequenced material: blood T cells: a sorted CD56 or NKG2C T cell subset, CD4+ or CD8+ T cells, or bulk PBMC T cells (not recorded which). The chain carries TRBV20-1 and TRBJ2-7. This chain's CDR3 is CSAQTLTGPYEQYF.